One sample yielded the 13 T cell receptor beta chains listed below, sequenced in a study of blood T cell repertoires in COVID-19. Sequencing was performed with immunoSEQ multiplex PCR; in TCRdb, only in-frame clones are kept and a portion is missing. The table records 90,000 to 100,000 clones, about 84% of them present only once. Input material: peripheral blood. These receptors were collected from an elderly woman with acute or convalescent COVID-19.

The rearrangement links TRBV4-3 to TRBJ2-7, with 10 bases that match TRBD1. The CDR3 has 15 amino acids. Germline V gene data show CDR1 as LGHNA and CDR2 as YSLEER. V trimming: 3 bases; J trimming: 1 base; junction bases outside the gene matches: 3. In DNA, the CDR3 is TGCGCCAGCAGCCAGGGGGACAGGGGTTCCTACGAGCAGTACTTC. This gives the protein CASSQGDRGSYEQYF.

The rearrangement joins TRBV6-1 to TRBJ1-3, with D hard to call. This CDR3 has 15 residues. CDR1 MNHNS and CDR2 SASEGT come from the germline V gene. Trimming removed 2 bases at V and 5 bases at J, with 13 bases between. The CDR3 DNA is TGTGCCAGCAGTGAAAAACCGAACAATAGAAACACCATATATTTT. Amino acids: CASSEKPNNRNTIYF.

The chain uses TRBV10-3 and TRBJ1-4; TRBD1 agrees at 11 bases. The CDR3 covers 16 residues. Germline assignment: CDR1 ENHRY and CDR2 SYGVKD. V lost 4 bases to trimming and J lost 3 bases; unmatched junction nucleotides: 4. The CDR3 DNA follows: TGTGCCATCAGTGCAGGGACAGGGGGGGCTAATGAAAAACTGTTTTTT. This sequence encodes CAISAGTGGANEKLFF.

This clone was picked up a small number of times. The rearrangement joins TRBV27 to TRBJ2-2; a possible D gene is TRBD1 (6 bases). Germline CDR1 MNHEY, CDR2 SMNVEV (reference sequence). There are 15 residues in the CDR3. V was pared by 3 bases and J by 5 bases, with 13 bases between. This CDR3 reads CASSFGGRATGELFF. For the CDR3, the DNA is TGTGCCAGCAGTTTTGGGGGCCGGGCGACCGGGGAGCTGTTTTTT.

This clone showed up many times. Other nucleotide sequences in the sample specify the same CDR3. The chain joins TRBV11-3 to TRBJ1-3, with D unclear. CDR3 length: 14 amino acids. Trimming removed 5 bases at V and 0 bases at J, with 8 bases between. Germline CDR1 is SGHNT and CDR2 is YENEEA. CDR3 region: CASSPGDSGNTIYF. The CDR3 DNA reads TGTGCCAGCAGCCCCGGAGACTCTGGAAACACCATATATTTT.

This chain connects TRBV3-1 (or the pseudogene TRBV3-2) to TRBJ1-3; no reliable D call. Trimming took 1 base from V and 4 from J, leaving 8 bases between them. Germline values: CDR1 LGHDT, CDR2 YNNKEL (reference sequence). The CDR3 spans 14 residues. CDR3 DNA sequence: TGTGCCAGCAGCCAAGGGGTGGAGGGAAACACCATATATTTT. Protein: CASSQGVEGNTIYF.

The chain is built from TRBV12-5 and TRBJ2-2; no clear D gene. V was shortened by 3 bases and J by 6 bases, with 8 bases between the two germline ends. This CDR3 has 13 residues. The germline V gene has CDR1 LGHNT and CDR2 FRNRAP. The CDR3 region has the DNA TGTGCTAGTGGTTTTTATCAGTCCGGGGAGCTGTTTTTT. Protein: CASGFYQSGELFF.

In its sample, this clone ranks as medium-sized (0.01 to 0.1%). The rearrangement uses TRBV7-2 and TRBJ2-5, with TRBD2 matching 15 bases. CDR3 length: 16 amino acids. In germline, CDR1 is SGHTA, CDR2 FQGNSA. Trimming removed 5 bases from V and 6 bases from J; junction bases left unmatched: 7. CDR3 residues: CASSQAGLAGGQTQYF. Written as DNA, the CDR3 is TGTGCCAGCAGCCAAGCAGGACTAGCGGGGGGGCAGACCCAGTACTTC.

The chain combines TRBV5-6 with TRBJ2-7; 7 positions match TRBD2. The germline V gene has CDR1 SGHDT and CDR2 YYEEEE. This CDR3 comprises 14 residues. Losses at the gene ends were 4 bases for V and 4 bases for J; bases not matched to a gene: 8. As DNA, the CDR3 is TGTGCCAGCAGCCCCAGCGGGACTACATACGAGCAGTACTTC. Its translation is CASSPSGTTYEQYF.

The chain recombines TRBV24-1 with TRBJ1-5, with TRBD1 as a possible D gene (5 bases). Germline V CDR1 and CDR2: KGHDR, SFDVKD. V lost 2 bases and J 2 bases, leaving 15 bases between the germline ends. This CDR3 has 17 residues. The CDR3 nucleotides read TGTGCCACCAGTGATTCCGTTCTCGGGGGTGGCAATCAGCCCCAGCATTTT. It specifies CATSDSVLGGGNQPQHF.

The chain links TRBV5-1 to TRBJ1-1; the match to TRBD1 covers 7 bases. This CDR3 region has 13 residues. Germline CDR1 and CDR2: SGHRS and YFSETQ. V was pared by 5 bases and J by 5 bases, with 6 bases of the junction left unmatched. DNA of the CDR3: TGCGCCAGCAGTTCGGGACAGCTAACTGAAGCTTTCTTT. The encoded protein is CASSSGQLTEAFF.

In regard to this clone: The junction departs from the called germline gene at one end, perhaps through a read error. The chain links TRBV9 to TRBJ1-1; D gene ambiguous. CDR1 SGDLS and CDR2 YYNGEE come from the germline V gene. The CDR3 spans 15 residues. The CDR3 here is CASIRRTCMNTEAFF. DNA of the CDR3: TGTGCCAGCATCCGAAGGACTTGCATGAATACTGAAGCTTTCTTT.

This clone was observed a single time. The chain links TRBV5-4 to TRBJ2-5; a weak D match, TRBD1 (6 bases). Trimming removed 1 base from V and 4 bases from J, with 8 bases in between. CDR3 length: 13 amino acids. Germline values: CDR1 SGHNT, CDR2 YYREEE (reference sequence). CDR3 loop: CASSLSGVETQYF. In nucleotides, the CDR3 is TGTGCCAGCAGCTTGTCAGGGGTAGAGACCCAGTACTTC.